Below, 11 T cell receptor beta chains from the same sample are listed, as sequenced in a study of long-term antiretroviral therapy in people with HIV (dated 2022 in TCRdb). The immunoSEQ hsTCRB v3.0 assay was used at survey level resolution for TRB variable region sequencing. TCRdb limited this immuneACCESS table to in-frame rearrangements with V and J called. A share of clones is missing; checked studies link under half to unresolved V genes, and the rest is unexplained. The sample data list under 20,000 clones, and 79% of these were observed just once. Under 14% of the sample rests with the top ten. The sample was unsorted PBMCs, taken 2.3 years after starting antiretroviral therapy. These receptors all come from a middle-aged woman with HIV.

For the CDR3, the DNA is TGCGCCAGCAGGAGGGACGATCTCGGCTACACCTTC. It specifies CASRRDDLGYTF. The rearrangement uses TRBV10-2 and TRBJ1-2, with D perhaps matching TRBD1 (5 bases). CDR1 is WSHSY and CDR2 is SAAADI in the germline V gene. Between the trimmed V and J ends, which lost 6 bases and 8 bases, there was a span of 13 bases. This CDR3 has 12 amino acids.

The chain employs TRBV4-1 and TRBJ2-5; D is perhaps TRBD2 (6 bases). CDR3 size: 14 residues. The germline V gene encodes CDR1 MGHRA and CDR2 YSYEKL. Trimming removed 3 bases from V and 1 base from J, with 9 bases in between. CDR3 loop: CASSQGGLQETQYF. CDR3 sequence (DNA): TGCGCCAGCAGCCAGGGGGGACTCCAAGAGACCCAGTACTTC.

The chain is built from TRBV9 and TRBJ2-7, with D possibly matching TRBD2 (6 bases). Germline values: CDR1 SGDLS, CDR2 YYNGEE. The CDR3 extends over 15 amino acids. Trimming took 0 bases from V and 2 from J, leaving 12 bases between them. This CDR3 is CASSVATGVAYEQYF. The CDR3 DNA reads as TGTGCCAGCAGCGTAGCTACGGGAGTCGCCTACGAGCAGTACTTC.

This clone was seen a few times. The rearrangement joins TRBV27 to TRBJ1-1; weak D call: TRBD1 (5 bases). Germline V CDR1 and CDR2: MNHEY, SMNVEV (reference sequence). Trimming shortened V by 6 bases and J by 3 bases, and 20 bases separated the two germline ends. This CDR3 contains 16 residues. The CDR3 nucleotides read TGTGCCAGCAGCTCTCCTACCGGGACTTGGGACACTGAAGCTTTCTTT. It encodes CASSSPTGTWDTEAFF.

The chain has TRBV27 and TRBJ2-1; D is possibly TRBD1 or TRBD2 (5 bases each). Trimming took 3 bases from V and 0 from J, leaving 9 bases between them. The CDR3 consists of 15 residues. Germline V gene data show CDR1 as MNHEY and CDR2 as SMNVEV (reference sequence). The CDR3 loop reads CASSLGTSSYNEQFF. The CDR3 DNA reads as TGTGCCAGCAGTTTGGGGACGAGCTCCTACAATGAGCAGTTCTTC.

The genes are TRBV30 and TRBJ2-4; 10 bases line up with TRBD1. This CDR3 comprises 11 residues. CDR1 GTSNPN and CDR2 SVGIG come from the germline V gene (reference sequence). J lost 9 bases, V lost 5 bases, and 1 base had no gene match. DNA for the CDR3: TGTGCCTGGGGGACAGGGGTCATTCAGTACTTC. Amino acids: CAWGTGVIQYF.

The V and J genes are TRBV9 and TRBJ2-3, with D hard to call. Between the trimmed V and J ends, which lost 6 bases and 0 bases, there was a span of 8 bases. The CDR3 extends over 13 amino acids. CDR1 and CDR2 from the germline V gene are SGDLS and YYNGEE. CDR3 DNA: TGTGCCAGCACCAAAGGAAGCACAGATACGCAGTATTTT. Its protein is CASTKGSTDTQYF. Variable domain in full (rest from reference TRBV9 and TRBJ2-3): DSGVTQTPKHLITATGQRVTLRCSPRSGDLSVYWYQQSLDQGLQFLIQYYNGEERAKGNILERFSAQQFPDLHSELNLSSLELGDSALYFCASTKGSTDTQYFGPGTRLTVL.

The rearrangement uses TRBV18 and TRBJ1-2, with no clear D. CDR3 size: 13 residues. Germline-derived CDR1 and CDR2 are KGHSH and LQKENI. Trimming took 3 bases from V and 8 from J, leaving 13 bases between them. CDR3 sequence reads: CASSPFGLDGYTF. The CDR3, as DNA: TGTGCCAGCTCACCTTTTGGACTAGACGGCTACACCTTC.

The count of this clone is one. This CDR3 reads CASGSFGASTEAFF. CDR3 coding DNA: TGTGCTAGTGGCTCATTCGGAGCGAGCACTGAAGCTTTCTTT. The chain recombines TRBV12-5 with TRBJ1-1; D is ambiguous. The germline V and J ends were trimmed by 6 bases and 4 bases, with 15 bases remaining between them. The CDR3 is 14 residues long. Germline CDR1 reads LGHNT; CDR2 reads FRNRAP.

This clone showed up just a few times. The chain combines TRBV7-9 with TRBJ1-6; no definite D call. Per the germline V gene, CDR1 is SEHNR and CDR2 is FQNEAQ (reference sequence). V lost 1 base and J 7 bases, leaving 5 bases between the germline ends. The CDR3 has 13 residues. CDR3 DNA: TGTGCCAGCAGCTTAGACTTGAATTCACCCCTCCACTTT. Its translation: CASSLDLNSPLHF. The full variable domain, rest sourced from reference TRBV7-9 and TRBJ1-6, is DTGVSQNPRHKITKRGQNVTFRCDPISEHNRLYWYRQTLGQGPEFLTYFQNEAQLEKSRLLSDRFSAERPKGSFSTLEIQRTEQGDSAMYLCASSLDLNSPLHFGNGTRLTVT.

CDR3 sequence (DNA): TGTGCCAGCAGCTCGGGACAGGCCTTTGAAGCTTTCTTT. Translated: CASSSGQAFEAFF. The gene calls are TRBV7-9 and TRBJ1-1; 8 bases agree with TRBD1. This CDR3 has 13 amino acids. The V segment lost 4 bases and the J segment 7 bases; nucleotides outside the gene matches: 5. Looked up from germline, CDR1 is SEHNR and CDR2 is FQNEAQ (reference sequence).